A single sample is the source of the 9 T cell receptor beta chains below, sequenced in a study of T cells after yellow fever vaccination. One entry per CDR3 protein results from TCRdb running MiXCR on the 5' RACE reads. The sample consists of more than 300,000 distinct CDR3 sequences, around a tenth of them appearing once. Sequences were derived from CD4+ T cells sorted from PBMCs, sampled 45 days after the yellow fever booster vaccination. Receptors were obtained from a man aged 18 to 30 who received the YFV17D yellow fever vaccine.

This clonotype was detected a few times. V and J are TRBV29-1 and TRBJ1-1; D unresolved. The V end lost 4 bases, the J end lost 1 base, and 13 bases lay between the germline ends. The CDR3 loop spans 14 amino acids. The germline gives CDR1 SQVTM, CDR2 ANQGSEA. This CDR3 is CSVATLESNTEAFF. CDR3 bases: TGCAGCGTTGCCACCCTAGAATCGAACACTGAAGCTTTCTTT.

The chain has TRBV29-1 and TRBJ2-5; the D call may be TRBD1 or TRBD2 (7 bases each). Trimming cost V 6 bases and J 5 bases, with 19 bases left between them. This CDR3 is 14 amino acids long. CDR1 is SQVTM and CDR2 is ANQGSEA in the germline V gene. The CDR3 nucleotides read TGCAGCGTAAGCAGGGGGGGTAGATCGGAGACCCAGTACTTC. This codes for CSVSRGGRSETQYF.

This chain uses TRBV20-1 with TRBJ2-5, with TRBD2 matching 7 bases. V gave up 7 bases and J gave up 1 base; unmatched junction bases: 6. CDR1 DFQATT and CDR2 SNEGSKA come from the germline V gene (reference sequence). This CDR3 spans 13 amino acids. Written as DNA, the CDR3 is TGCAGTGTACAGACGGGGGGCCAAGAGACCCAGTACTTC. Translation gives CSVQTGGQETQYF.

The genes are TRBV5-1 and TRBJ1-1; a possible D gene is TRBD1 (6 bases). CDR3 length: 15 amino acids. CDR1 and CDR2 from the germline V gene are SGHRS and YFSETQ. The V gene lost 6 bases and the J gene lost 3 bases, with 18 bases spanning the gap. CDR3 residues: CASNPTAGADTEAFF. The CDR3 region has the DNA TGCGCCAGCAACCCGACCGCAGGGGCTGACACTGAAGCTTTCTTT.

A few counts support this clonotype. The chain recombines TRBV27 with TRBJ2-2; D not resolved. The CDR3 extends over 12 amino acids. Looked up from germline, CDR1 is MNHEY and CDR2 is SMNVEV (reference sequence). Trimming left V 3 bases short and J 8 bases short, with 7 bases between. CDR3 residues: CASSFWSGELFF. Written as DNA, the CDR3 is TGTGCCAGCAGTTTCTGGTCAGGGGAGCTGTTTTTT.

The V gene is TRBV7-3, the J gene TRBJ2-1; a weak D match, TRBD2 (6 bases). The CDR3 is made up of 14 amino acids. With 4 bases removed from V and 9 bases from J, the gap between germline ends came to 16 bases. In germline, CDR1 is SGHTA, CDR2 FQGTGA. The CDR3 DNA reads TGTGCCAGCAGCTACGGGGGTACGGAAAGTGAGCAGTTCTTC. Translating gives CASSYGGTESEQFF.

This clonotype came up many times. In DNA, the CDR3 is TGTGCCAGCAGCGTAGGTCGAGGACTAGCCACAGATACGCAGTATTTT. This sequence encodes CASSVGRGLATDTQYF. The chain recombines TRBV9 with TRBJ2-3, with 8 bases identical to TRBD2. J gave up 2 bases and V 0 bases, and 5 bases lay outside the gene matches. The CDR3 contains 16 residues. Per the germline V gene, CDR1 is SGDLS and CDR2 is YYNGEE.

This chain connects TRBV6-2 or TRBV6-3 to TRBJ1-1, with 9 bases aligning to TRBD1. The CDR3 totals 15 residues. Germline V gives CDR1 MNHEY, CDR2 SVGEGT. V lost 8 bases to trimming and J lost 1 base; unmatched junction nucleotides: 8. CDR3 region: CASRTGDRRNTEAFF. CDR3 nucleotides: TGTGCCAGCCGGACAGGGGATAGGAGGAACACTGAAGCTTTCTTT.

This clonotype was seen a handful of times. This chain links TRBV5-8 with TRBJ2-1; tentatively, D is TRBD1 (6 bases). In germline, CDR1 is SGHTS, CDR2 YDEGEE. The CDR3 sequence is 13 residues long. V was shortened by 0 bases and J by 10 bases, with 11 bases between the two germline ends. As DNA, the CDR3 is TGTGCCAGCAGCTTGGTCAGGGGTGAGGAGCAGTTCTTC. The encoded protein is CASSLVRGEEQFF.